The rows below give T cell receptor beta chains drawn from one sample of a study of blood T cell repertoires in COVID-19. Using immunoSEQ multiplex PCR, the repertoire was profiled, and TCRdb retains in-frame clones only, with some absent. Of under 200,000 clones in the sample, 85% were seen once. Material for sequencing was peripheral blood. The source is a man in his sixties with COVID-19, enrolled during active disease. CDR3s include the opening cysteine and the closing phenylalanine or tryptophan. The D gene is left open where the match is weak. Clone size appears in some rows only: once, few, many, or a class for an expanded clone.

size | J | V | D | CDR3 | DNA
. | TRBJ1-5 | TRBV30 | . | CAWSVGVYSNQPQHF | TGTGCCTGGAGTGTAGGGGTGTATAGCAATCAGCCCCAGCATTTT
. | TRBJ1-4 | TRBV18 | TRBD1 | CASSPEGQGREKLFF | TGTGCCAGCTCACCAGAGGGACAGGGACGTGAAAAACTGTTTTTT
. | TRBJ1-4 | TRBV5-1 | . | CASSQKGQDEKLFF | TGCGCCAGCAGTCAGAAGGGACAAGATGAAAAACTGTTTTTT
. | TRBJ1-1 | TRBV12-3/TRBV12-4 | . | CASSLKEALAAFF | TGTGCCAGCAGTTTAAAGGAGGCCCTTGCAGCTTTCTTT
. | TRBJ1-1 | TRBV6-2/TRBV6-3 | . | CASSPGGGKTEAFF | TGTGCCAGCAGTCCCGGGGGGGGCAAAACTGAAGCTTTCTTT
once | TRBJ1-1 | TRBV7-8 | . | CASSLSRGNTEAFF | TGTGCCAGCAGCTTAAGCCGGGGGAACACTGAAGCTTTCTTT
. | TRBJ2-2 | TRBV28 | TRBD1 | CASSQRQGKTGELFF | TGTGCCAGCAGTCAGAGACAGGGAAAAACCGGGGAGCTGTTTTTT
. | TRBJ2-6 | TRBV18 | . | CASSPGGAGSGANVLTF | TGTGCCAGCTCACCGGGAGGAGCAGGCTCTGGGGCCAACGTCCTGACTTTC
few | TRBJ2-5 | TRBV9 | TRBD2 | CASSATSGRALETQYF | TGTGCCAGCAGCGCCACTAGCGGGAGGGCCTTGGAGACCCAGTACTTC
. | TRBJ2-7 | TRBV7-6 | TRBD1 | CASSPDRSSYEQYF | TGTGCCAGCAGCCCGGACAGGAGCTCCTACGAGCAGTACTTC
. | TRBJ2-2 | TRBV30 | . | CAWSPPRRARTGELFF | TGTGCCTGGAGTCCCCCTCGCAGGGCAAGAACCGGGGAGCTGTTTTTT
. | TRBJ1-5 | TRBV28 | TRBD1 | CASSPDRAIQPQHF | TGTGCCAGCAGTCCCGACAGGGCGATACAGCCCCAGCATTTT
. | TRBJ1-3 | TRBV14 | . | CASSQIRPVGNTIYF | TGTGCCAGCAGCCAAATCAGGCCGGTTGGAAACACCATATATTTT
. | TRBJ1-1 | TRBV20-1 | . | CSASRQSNTEAFF | TGCAGTGCTAGTCGACAGTCGAACACTGAAGCTTTCTTT
few | TRBJ1-5 | TRBV2 | TRBD1 | CASLYGRGSEPQHF | TGTGCCAGCTTGTACGGCAGGGGGTCCGAGCCCCAGCATTTT
once | TRBJ2-5 | TRBV9 | TRBD1 | CASSVSGTGQETQYF | TGTGCCAGCAGCGTCTCCGGGACAGGGCAAGAGACCCAGTACTTC
. | TRBJ1-5 | TRBV5-1 | . | CASSLSSSNQPQHF | TGCGCCAGCAGCTTGTCCAGTAGCAATCAGCCCCAGCATTTT
many | TRBJ1-1 | TRBV12-3/TRBV12-4 | . | CATPGQYATEAFF | TGTGCCACCCCCGGACAGTACGCCACTGAAGCTTTCTTT
. | TRBJ1-1 | TRBV19 | TRBD1 | CASSNLGQGATEAFF | TGTGCCAGTAGTAACCTTGGACAGGGGGCCACTGAAGCTTTCTTT
. | TRBJ2-1 | TRBV6-6 | TRBD1 | CASRTTGGLNEQFF | TGTGCCAGCAGGACGACAGGGGGCTTGAATGAGCAGTTCTTC
once | TRBJ2-5 | TRBV24-1 | . | CATSDWQGRIETQYF | TGTGCCACCAGTGATTGGCAGGGTAGGATAGAGACCCAGTACTTC
. | TRBJ2-5 | TRBV5-1 | TRBD2 | CASSLGEAGGAETQYF | TGCGCCAGCAGCTTGGGAGAGGCGGGAGGTGCAGAGACCCAGTACTTC
few | TRBJ1-1 | TRBV4-3 | . | CASSQDRGSEAFF | TGCGCCAGCAGCCAAGATCGGGGTAGTGAAGCTTTCTTT
. | TRBJ2-7 | TRBV10-3 | TRBD1 | CAISDGQGYYEQYF | TGTGCCATCAGTGACGGACAGGGTTACTACGAGCAGTACTTC
. | TRBJ2-1 | TRBV18 | . | CASSPPSISSSYNEQFF | TGTGCCAGCTCACCGCCCTCTATCTCGAGCTCCTACAATGAGCAGTTCTTC